This T cell receptor (beta chain) emerged from a study of PD-1 blockade in classical Hodgkin lymphoma. The time point here: cycle 4 day 1 (C4D1), after 6 weeks of nivolumab. Brentuximab vedotin exposure varied, and every patient relapsed after autologous stem cell transplantation. Profiling relied on immunoSEQ multiplex PCR, and the TCRdb table lists in-frame clones only, not all of them. The table includes more than 85,000 clones, approximately 90% detected once. The germline gives CDR1 SNHLY, CDR2 FYNNEI. V gave up 4 bases and J gave up 3 bases, with 3 bases separating them. The CDR3 is 11 amino acids. Concerning this clone itself: Its antigen is still unknown.

Whole-study results and caveats: By C4D1 there was a significant rise in CD4+ TCR diversity but not in CD8+ TCR diversity. Lower baseline TCR diversity marked trial partial responders and progressors.

This specimen was peripheral blood mononuclear cells (PBMCs), taken before the fourth cycle of nivolumab. The source is a human donor with classical Hodgkin lymphoma. V and J are TRBV2 and TRBJ1-2; no firm D call. This chain's CDR3 is CASSGHYGYTF. CDR3 DNA: TGTGCCAGCAGTGGGCACTATGGCTACACCTTC. The whole variable domain, filled in from reference TRBV2 and TRBJ1-2, reads EPEVTQTPSHQVTQMGQEVILRCVPISNHLYFYWYRQILGQKVEFLVSFYNNEISEKSEIFDDQFSVERPDGSNFTLKIRSTKLEDSAMYFCASSGHYGYTFGSGTRLTVV.